The next 25 T cell receptor beta chains were all read from a single sample in a study of T-cell memory formation after mild COVID-19 (dated by TCRdb to the early 2020s). Receptor libraries were prepared by 5' RACE. The instrument was an Illumina NovaSeq 6000. TCRdb trimmed the raw reads at Q25, called clones with MiXCR and kept productive beta chains. Each CDR3 protein gets just one entry, which takes the most common genes and DNA from the rows behind it. This sample gives 400,000 to 500,000 distinct CDR3 sequences in total; 15% to 25% of them show up just once. 7.5% to 9.5% of the sample goes to the ten largest clones. What was sequenced was PBMCs or a T cell subset sorted from them (not recorded which). The source is an adult woman who had mild COVID-19 (a few samples of this study predate the infection). The sample titles of this study are shuffled in the database, so cell type and time point are left out; the donor was told from shared clones.

This clonotype has only a few counts. The V call is TRBV20-1, the J call TRBJ2-3; D is possibly TRBD1 (5 bases). The CDR3 has 11 residues. The V and J ends lost 6 bases and 3 bases respectively, with 7 bases between them. Germline CDR1 is DFQATT and CDR2 is SNEGSKA (reference sequence). CDR3 loop: CSARQTDTQYF. The DNA for the CDR3 is TGCAGTGCAAGACAGACAGATACGCAGTATTTT.

The chain employs TRBV27 and TRBJ2-2; 9 bases agree with TRBD1. The CDR3 totals 16 residues. V gave up 4 bases and J gave up 1 base; unmatched junction bases: 4. Germline V gene lookup returns CDR1 MNHEY and CDR2 SMNVEV (reference sequence). CDR3 loop: CASSSDRGRNTGELFF. CDR3 coding DNA: TGTGCCAGCAGTTCCGACAGGGGGAGGAACACCGGGGAGCTGTTTTTT.

The chain joins TRBV7-8 to TRBJ2-1; no reliable D call. This CDR3 has 13 amino acids. CDR1 is SGHVS and CDR2 is FQNEAQ in the germline V gene. V was trimmed by 5 bases and J by 2 bases, leaving 7 bases between them. CDR3 region: CASSRMAYNEQFF. The CDR3 coding sequence is TGTGCCAGCAGCCGCATGGCCTACAATGAGCAGTTCTTC.

The chain is built from TRBV7-9 and TRBJ2-7; 7 nucleotides align to TRBD2. CDR3 length: 17 residues. CDR1 is SEHNR, CDR2 FQNEAQ, per germline (reference sequence). V dropped 2 bases and J dropped 3; count of bases not matched to a gene: 13. CDR3 nucleotides: TGTGCCAGCAGCTTATCTTCCGACTGGCTAGCGGTCTACGAGCAGTACTTC. Translating it yields CASSLSSDWLAVYEQYF.

This clonotype appeared a few times. J is TRBJ2-3 and V is TRBV4-3; 9 nucleotides align to TRBD2. Germline CDR1 reads LGHNA; CDR2 reads YSLEER. The CDR3 loop spans 16 amino acids. V lost 1 base, J lost 1 base, and 3 bases stayed unmatched. CDR3 DNA sequence: TGCGCCAGCAGCCAAGTGCGGGGGGGCCGCACAGATACGCAGTATTTT. Translating it yields CASSQVRGGRTDTQYF.

This clonotype was seen only a few times. The chain joins TRBV6-1 to TRBJ2-3, with TRBD1 matching over 7 bases. V gave up 0 bases and J gave up 2 bases; unmatched junction bases: 5. In germline, CDR1 is MNHNS, CDR2 SASEGT. The CDR3 covers 16 residues. The CDR3 reads CASSEAAGGVTDTQYF. The CDR3 DNA follows: TGTGCCAGCAGTGAAGCAGCAGGGGGAGTCACAGATACGCAGTATTTT.

The gene calls are TRBV20-1 and TRBJ2-3, with TRBD2 matching 10 bases. CDR1 is DFQATT and CDR2 is SNEGSKA in the germline V gene (reference sequence). CDR3 length equals 16 residues. The V gene end was trimmed by 3 bases and the J gene end by 2 bases; junction bases not matched to a gene: 8. The DNA of the CDR3 is TGCAGTGCTAGGGGGGTAGCGGGAGGTTTCACAGATACGCAGTATTTT. It is translated as CSARGVAGGFTDTQYF.

The sample holds a few counts of this clonotype. This sequence joins TRBV7-2 and TRBJ2-1, with a weak D call TRBD1 (6 bases). V was pared by 5 bases and J by 6 bases, with 23 bases between. Germline CDR1 reads SGHTA; CDR2 reads FQGNSA. The CDR3 has 17 amino acids. DNA for the CDR3: TGTGCCAGCAGCCCCCCAGGGGCTATTGGGAGTAGCAATGAGCAGTTCTTC. It codes for CASSPPGAIGSSNEQFF.

V and J are TRBV29-1 and TRBJ1-1; TRBD1 matches 7 bases. The CDR3 has 13 amino acids. The trim removed 1 base at V and 4 bases at J, leaving 3 bases unmatched. Germline values: CDR1 SQVTM, CDR2 ANQGSEA. The CDR3 bases are TGCAGCGTTGAAGGACAGGGTGGCACTGAAGCTTTCTTT. Encoded protein: CSVEGQGGTEAFF.

The chain links TRBV6-2 or TRBV6-3 to TRBJ2-3, with 10 positions matching TRBD1. The CDR3 spans 15 residues. Per the germline V gene, CDR1 is MNHEY and CDR2 is SVGEGT. V lost 6 bases and J lost 6; bases outside the gene matches: 9. The CDR3 coding sequence is TGTGCCAGCAGCGAAGGGGGACAGGGGAAGGATACGCAGTATTTT. This encodes CASSEGGQGKDTQYF.

This clonotype turned up a few times. The gene calls are TRBV20-1 and TRBJ2-7, with 10 bases lining up with TRBD2. Trimming cost V 3 bases and J 3 bases; bases outside gene matches: 5. The CDR3 is made up of 14 amino acids. Germline V gene lookup returns CDR1 DFQATT and CDR2 SNEGSKA (reference sequence). The CDR3 is CSASGSSGGYEQYF. CDR3 nucleotide sequence: TGCAGTGCTAGCGGCTCTAGCGGGGGCTACGAGCAGTACTTC.

The chain couples TRBV6-5 to TRBJ1-6; perhaps TRBD1 as D (5 bases). There are 15 residues in the CDR3. Germline V CDR1 and CDR2: MNHEY, SVGAGI. V dropped 5 bases and J dropped 7 bases, with 15 bases sitting between them. The CDR3, as DNA: TGTGCCAGCAGTCCGACAGCTCATCAGAATTCACCCCTCCACTTT. This gives the protein CASSPTAHQNSPLHF.

This clonotype was detected a few times. V gene TRBV12-3 or TRBV12-4 combines with J gene TRBJ2-3; TRBD1 matches at 9 bases. V lost 11 bases to trimming and J lost 4 bases; unmatched junction nucleotides: 10. This CDR3 spans 14 amino acids. The CDR3 DNA is TGTGCCTCTTCGGGGACAGGGATCCCAGATACGCAGTATTTT. It codes for CASSGTGIPDTQYF.

In this sample, this clonotype turned up a few times. The rearrangement uses TRBV29-1 and TRBJ2-1, with a possible D match to TRBD2 (6 bases). This CDR3 comprises 15 residues. The germline V and J ends were trimmed by 0 bases and 8 bases, with 17 bases remaining between them. Germline CDR1 reads SQVTM; CDR2 reads ANQGSEA. DNA of the CDR3: TGCAGCGTTGAAGAGGAGGGACTTCAAGTCCATGAGCAGTTCTTC. This sequence encodes CSVEEEGLQVHEQFF.

The V call is TRBV11-3, the J call TRBJ2-3; 13 bases line up with TRBD2. This CDR3 has 15 residues. Trimming removed 1 base from V and 7 bases from J; junction bases left unmatched: 2. Germline assignment: CDR1 SGHNT and CDR2 YENEEA. CDR3 protein: CASSLGTSGSNTQYF. The CDR3 DNA sequence: TGTGCCAGCAGCTTAGGGACTAGCGGGAGTAATACGCAGTATTTT.

The V and J genes are TRBV20-1 and TRBJ1-4, with D possibly TRBD1 on 6 matching bases. The CDR3 runs 16 residues. Germline assignment: CDR1 DFQATT and CDR2 SNEGSKA (reference sequence). V was trimmed by 0 bases and J by 8 bases, leaving 19 bases between them. The CDR3 loop reads CSARDRSAGVREKLFF. In DNA, the CDR3 is TGCAGTGCTAGAGATCGGTCGGCAGGGGTGAGAGAAAAACTGTTTTTT.

The chain couples TRBV20-1 to TRBJ2-7; D might be TRBD1 (5 bases). This CDR3 has 12 residues. With 5 bases removed from V and 0 bases from J, the gap between germline ends came to 8 bases. The germline CDR1 and CDR2 sequences are DFQATT and SNEGSKA (reference sequence). CDR3 protein: CSASDSSYEQYF. In DNA, the CDR3 is TGCAGTGCTTCCGACAGCTCCTACGAGCAGTACTTC.

The chain joins TRBV30 to TRBJ2-7; unclear D gene. The CDR3 has 11 residues. Deletions cut 3 bases from V and 6 bases from J, with 9 bases between. The germline CDR1 and CDR2 sequences are GTSNPN and SVGIG (reference sequence). This chain's CDR3 is CAWRRVSEQYF. As DNA, the CDR3 is TGTGCCTGGAGACGGGTAAGCGAGCAGTACTTC.

The gene calls are TRBV5-1 and TRBJ2-1; TRBD2 matches 10 bases. V lost 4 bases to trimming and J lost 3 bases; unmatched junction nucleotides: 4. Germline assignment: CDR1 SGHRS and CDR2 YFSETQ. CDR3 size: 15 residues. The CDR3 region is CASSPSGSLYNEQFF. In DNA form, the CDR3 reads TGCGCCAGCAGCCCTAGCGGGAGTCTCTACAATGAGCAGTTCTTC.

The gene calls are TRBV4-1 and TRBJ1-5, with D tentatively TRBD1 (5 bases). The V and J ends lost 2 bases and 0 bases respectively, with 11 bases between them. The CDR3 is 16 amino acids. Germline CDR1 is MGHRA and CDR2 is YSYEKL. The CDR3: CASSQPGGTSNQPQHF. CDR3 sequence (DNA): TGCGCCAGCAGCCAACCCGGGGGTACTAGCAATCAGCCCCAGCATTTT.

The V gene is TRBV5-6, the J gene TRBJ2-2; 9 bases align to TRBD2. This CDR3 is built from 16 residues. Germline V gene lookup returns CDR1 SGHDT and CDR2 YYEEEE. The V and J ends lost 4 bases and 7 bases, in that order; junction bases with no gene match: 11. The CDR3 region is CASSAIGTSRGGELFF. CDR3 DNA: TGTGCCAGCAGCGCAATCGGGACTAGCAGGGGCGGGGAGCTGTTTTTT.

This chain connects TRBV4-3 to TRBJ1-5; TRBD1 might be the D (6 bases). Trimming removed 6 bases from V and 0 bases from J, with 12 bases in between. Germline CDR1 reads LGHNA; CDR2 reads YSLEER. The length of the CDR3 is 15 residues. The CDR3 DNA is TGCGCCAGCAGTCTGGACAGAGATAGCAATCAGCCCCAGCATTTT. Encoded protein: CASSLDRDSNQPQHF.

This clonotype was counted between two and nine times. The chain is built from TRBV29-1 and TRBJ2-7, with a weak D call TRBD2 (6 bases). V was trimmed by 3 bases and J by 4 bases, leaving 13 bases between them. The CDR3 length is 13 residues. Germline-derived CDR1 and CDR2 are SQVTM and ANQGSEA. CDR3 sequence (DNA): TGCAGCGTTGACCGGGGGAGCGGGTACGAGCAGTACTTC. Translating gives CSVDRGSGYEQYF.

This clonotype occurred a few times. This sequence joins TRBV7-2 and TRBJ2-3; the D is unclear. V dropped 5 bases and J dropped 6 bases, with 18 bases sitting between them. The germline gives CDR1 SGHTA, CDR2 FQGNSA. CDR3 size: 15 residues. CDR3 sequence reads: CASSPTLNSADTQYF. CDR3 bases: TGTGCCAGCAGCCCAACCTTGAACAGTGCGGATACGCAGTATTTT.

This clonotype was seen more than once but under ten times. The J gene is TRBJ2-1, the V gene TRBV6-6, with 10 bases identical to TRBD2. The germline CDR1 and CDR2 sequences are MNHNY and SVGAGI (reference sequence). With V trimmed by 3 bases and J by 9 bases, 11 bases remained unmatched. The CDR3 has 16 residues. The CDR3 DNA is TGTGCCAGCAGTTATAGTCCCGGGACTAGCGATCGTGAGCAGTTCTTC. Translating gives CASSYSPGTSDREQFF.